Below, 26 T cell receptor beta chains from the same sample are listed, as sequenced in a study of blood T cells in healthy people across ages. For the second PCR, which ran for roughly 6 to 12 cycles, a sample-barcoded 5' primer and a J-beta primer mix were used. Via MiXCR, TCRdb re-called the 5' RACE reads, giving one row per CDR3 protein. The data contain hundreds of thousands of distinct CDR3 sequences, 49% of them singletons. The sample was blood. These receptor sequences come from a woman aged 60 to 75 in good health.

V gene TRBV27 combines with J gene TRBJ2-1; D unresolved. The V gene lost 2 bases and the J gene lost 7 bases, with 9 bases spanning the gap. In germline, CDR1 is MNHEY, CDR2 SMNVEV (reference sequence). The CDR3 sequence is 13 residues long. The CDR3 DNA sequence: TGTGCCAGCAGTTTACGCCTTCCGAATGAGCAGTTCTTC. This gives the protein CASSLRLPNEQFF.

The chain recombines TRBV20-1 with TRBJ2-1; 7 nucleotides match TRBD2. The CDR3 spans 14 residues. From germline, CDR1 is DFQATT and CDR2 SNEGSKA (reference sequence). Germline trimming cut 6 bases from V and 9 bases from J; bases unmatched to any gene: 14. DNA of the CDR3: TGCAGTGCCCCCCTGATTGGGGGGGTTGGTGAGCAGTTCTTC. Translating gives CSAPLIGGVGEQFF.

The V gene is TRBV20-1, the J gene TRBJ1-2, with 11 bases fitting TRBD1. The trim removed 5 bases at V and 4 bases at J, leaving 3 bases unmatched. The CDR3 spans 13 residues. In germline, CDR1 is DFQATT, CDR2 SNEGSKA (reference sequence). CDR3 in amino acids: CSALGTGGYGYTF. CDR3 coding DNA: TGCAGTGCTCTCGGGACAGGGGGCTATGGCTACACCTTC.

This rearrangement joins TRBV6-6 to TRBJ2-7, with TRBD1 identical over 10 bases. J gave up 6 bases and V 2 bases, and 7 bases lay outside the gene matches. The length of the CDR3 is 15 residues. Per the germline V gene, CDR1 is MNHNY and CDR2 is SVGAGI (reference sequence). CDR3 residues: CASSYGGQGIREQYF. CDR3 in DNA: TGTGCCAGCAGTTACGGGGGACAGGGGATCCGCGAGCAGTACTTC.

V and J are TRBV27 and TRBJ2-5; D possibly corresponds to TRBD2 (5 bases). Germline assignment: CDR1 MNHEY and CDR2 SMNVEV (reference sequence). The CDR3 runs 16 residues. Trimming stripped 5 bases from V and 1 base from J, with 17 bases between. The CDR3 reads CASSPQSFGLQETQYF. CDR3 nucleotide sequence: TGTGCCAGCAGTCCCCAATCCTTCGGACTCCAAGAGACCCAGTACTTC.

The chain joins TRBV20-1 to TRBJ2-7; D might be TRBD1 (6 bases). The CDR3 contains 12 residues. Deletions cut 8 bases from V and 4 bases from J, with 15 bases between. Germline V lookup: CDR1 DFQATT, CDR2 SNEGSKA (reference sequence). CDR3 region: CSLPGQIYEQYF. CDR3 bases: TGCAGTCTTCCGGGACAAATTTACGAGCAGTACTTC.

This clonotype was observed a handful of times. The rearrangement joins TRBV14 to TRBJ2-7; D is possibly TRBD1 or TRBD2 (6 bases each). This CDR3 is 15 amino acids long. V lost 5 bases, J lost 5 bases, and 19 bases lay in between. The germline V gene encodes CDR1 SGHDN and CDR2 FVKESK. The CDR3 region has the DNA TGTGCCAGCAGCGGACATGGGGGGCGCGGGCACGAGCAGTACTTC. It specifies CASSGHGGRGHEQYF.

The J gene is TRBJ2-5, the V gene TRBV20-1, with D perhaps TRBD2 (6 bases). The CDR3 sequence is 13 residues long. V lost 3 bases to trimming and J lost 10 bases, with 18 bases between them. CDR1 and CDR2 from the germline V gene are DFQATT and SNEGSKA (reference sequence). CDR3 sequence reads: CSASDPGEYDQYF. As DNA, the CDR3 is TGCAGTGCTAGTGACCCGGGAGAATACGACCAGTACTTC.

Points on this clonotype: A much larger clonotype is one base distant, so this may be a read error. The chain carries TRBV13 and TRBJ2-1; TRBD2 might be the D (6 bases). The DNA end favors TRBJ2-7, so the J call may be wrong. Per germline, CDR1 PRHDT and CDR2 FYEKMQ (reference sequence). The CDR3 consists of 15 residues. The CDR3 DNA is TGTGCCAGCAGCCCCCTAGCGCGTGCTGACAATGAGCAGTACTTC. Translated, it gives CASSPLARADNEQYF.

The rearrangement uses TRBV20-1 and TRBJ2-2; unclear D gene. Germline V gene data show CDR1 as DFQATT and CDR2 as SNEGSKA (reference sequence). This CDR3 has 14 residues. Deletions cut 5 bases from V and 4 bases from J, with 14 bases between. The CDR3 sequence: CSAGAVGGTGELFF. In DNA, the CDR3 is TGCAGTGCTGGAGCAGTAGGCGGCACCGGGGAGCTGTTTTTT.

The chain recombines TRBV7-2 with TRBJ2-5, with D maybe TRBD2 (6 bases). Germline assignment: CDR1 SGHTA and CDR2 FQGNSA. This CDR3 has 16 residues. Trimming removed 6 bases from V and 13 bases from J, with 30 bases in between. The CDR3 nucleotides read TGTGCCAGCAGGCACCTAGGGGACGGCTTCTGGGGGGAGGCGTACTTC. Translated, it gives CASRHLGDGFWGEAYF.

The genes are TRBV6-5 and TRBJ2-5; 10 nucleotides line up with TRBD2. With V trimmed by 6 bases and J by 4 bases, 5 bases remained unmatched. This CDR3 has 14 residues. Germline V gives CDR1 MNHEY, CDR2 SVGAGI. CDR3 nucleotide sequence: TGTGCCAGCAGCCGCACTAGCGGGGCAGAGACCCAGTACTTC. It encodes CASSRTSGAETQYF.

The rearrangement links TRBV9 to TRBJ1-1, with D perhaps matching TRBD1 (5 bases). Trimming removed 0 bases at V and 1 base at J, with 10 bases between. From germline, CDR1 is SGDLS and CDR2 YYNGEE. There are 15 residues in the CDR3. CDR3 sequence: CASSVEGRRNTEAFF. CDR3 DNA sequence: TGTGCCAGCAGCGTAGAGGGGCGGAGGAACACTGAAGCTTTCTTT. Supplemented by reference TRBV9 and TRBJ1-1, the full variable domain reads DSGVTQTPKHLITATGQRVTLRCSPRSGDLSVYWYQQSLDQGLQFLIQYYNGEERAKGNILERFSAQQFPDLHSELNLSSLELGDSALYFCASSVEGRRNTEAFFGQGTRLTVV.

DNA of the CDR3: TGTGCCAGCAGCCAATGGGGGGCGCGCGAGCAGTACTTC. It encodes CASSQWGAREQYF. V and J are TRBV14 and TRBJ2-7; possibly TRBD1 or TRBD2 for D (6 bases each). V lost 2 bases, J lost 6 bases, and 11 bases lay in between. The V gene's germline CDR1 is SGHDN and CDR2 FVKESK. This CDR3 comprises 13 residues.

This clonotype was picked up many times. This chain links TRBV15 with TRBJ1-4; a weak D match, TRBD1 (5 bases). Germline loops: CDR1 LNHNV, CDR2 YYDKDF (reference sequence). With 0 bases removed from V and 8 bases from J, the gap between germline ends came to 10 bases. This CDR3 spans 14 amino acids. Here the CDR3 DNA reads TGTGCCACCAGCAGAGATAGGAAGGGGGAAAAACTGTTTTTT. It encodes CATSRDRKGEKLFF.

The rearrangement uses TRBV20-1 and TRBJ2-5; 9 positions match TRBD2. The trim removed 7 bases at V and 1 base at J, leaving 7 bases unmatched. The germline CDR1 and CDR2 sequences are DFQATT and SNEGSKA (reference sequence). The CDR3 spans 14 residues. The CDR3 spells CSVAAGGSQETQYF. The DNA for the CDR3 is TGCAGTGTCGCAGCGGGGGGTTCCCAAGAGACCCAGTACTTC.

For the CDR3, the DNA is TGTGCCACCAGCAGAGATCGGGGCAGGGCCTCTCAGCCCCAGCATTTT. This translates into CATSRDRGRASQPQHF. The chain carries TRBV15 and TRBJ1-5; maybe TRBD1 (5 bases). The length of the CDR3 is 16 residues. V was clipped by 0 bases and J by 6 bases, with 15 bases between them. Germline CDR1 and CDR2: LNHNV and YYDKDF (reference sequence).

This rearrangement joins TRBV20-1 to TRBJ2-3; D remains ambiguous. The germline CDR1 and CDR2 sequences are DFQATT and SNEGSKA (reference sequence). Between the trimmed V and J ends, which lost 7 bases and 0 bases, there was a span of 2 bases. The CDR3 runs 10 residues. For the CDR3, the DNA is TGCAGTGGAAGCACAGATACGCAGTATTTT. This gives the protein CSGSTDTQYF.

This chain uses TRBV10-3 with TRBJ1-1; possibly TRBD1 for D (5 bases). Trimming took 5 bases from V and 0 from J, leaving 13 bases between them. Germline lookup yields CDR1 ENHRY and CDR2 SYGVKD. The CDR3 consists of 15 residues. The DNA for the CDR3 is TGTGCCATCAGTTACGCAGGGAATATGAACACTGAAGCTTTCTTT. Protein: CAISYAGNMNTEAFF.

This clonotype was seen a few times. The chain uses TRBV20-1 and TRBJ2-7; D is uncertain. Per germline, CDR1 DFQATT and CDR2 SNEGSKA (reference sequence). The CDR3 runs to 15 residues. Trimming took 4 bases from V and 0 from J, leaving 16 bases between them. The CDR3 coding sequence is TGCAGTGCTATCTCCCCAGCACTGAGCTCCTACGAGCAGTACTTC. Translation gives CSAISPALSSYEQYF.

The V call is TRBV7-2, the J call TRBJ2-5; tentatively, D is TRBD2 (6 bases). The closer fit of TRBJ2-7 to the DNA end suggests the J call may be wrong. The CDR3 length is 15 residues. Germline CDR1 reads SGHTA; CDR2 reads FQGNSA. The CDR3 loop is CASSLAPGEAYEQYF. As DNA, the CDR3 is TGTGCCAGCAGCTTAGCGCCGGGGGAGGCCTACGAGCAGTACTTC.

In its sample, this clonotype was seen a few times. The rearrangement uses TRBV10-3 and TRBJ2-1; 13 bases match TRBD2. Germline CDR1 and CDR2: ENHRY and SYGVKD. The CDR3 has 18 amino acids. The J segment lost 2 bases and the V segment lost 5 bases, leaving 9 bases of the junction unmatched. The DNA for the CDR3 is TGTGCCATCAGTATGACTAGCGGGAGGACGTGGGCCTACAATGAGCAGTTCTTC. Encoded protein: CAISMTSGRTWAYNEQFF.

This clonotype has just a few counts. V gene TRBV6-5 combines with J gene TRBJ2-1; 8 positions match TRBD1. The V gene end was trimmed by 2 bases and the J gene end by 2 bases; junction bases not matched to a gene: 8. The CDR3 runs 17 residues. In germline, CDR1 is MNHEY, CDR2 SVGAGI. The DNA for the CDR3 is TGTGCCAGCAGTTACGCCGGGACAGGAGGGACCTACAATGAGCAGTTCTTC. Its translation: CASSYAGTGGTYNEQFF.

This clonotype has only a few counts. The CDR3 spells CSVSSGGSNTGELFF. The CDR3 DNA reads as TGCAGCGTTTCCTCAGGGGGCTCGAACACCGGGGAGCTGTTTTTT. This chain connects TRBV29-1 to TRBJ2-2, with 8 bases lining up with TRBD1. Trimming cost V 5 bases and J 0 bases; bases outside gene matches: 5. The CDR3 extends over 15 amino acids. Germline-derived CDR1 and CDR2 are SQVTM and ANQGSEA.

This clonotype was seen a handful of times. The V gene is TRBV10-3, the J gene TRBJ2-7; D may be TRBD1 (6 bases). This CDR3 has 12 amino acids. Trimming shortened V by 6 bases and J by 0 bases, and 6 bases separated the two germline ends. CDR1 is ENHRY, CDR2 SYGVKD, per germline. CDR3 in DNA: TGTGCCATCAGGGACAGCTCCTACGAGCAGTACTTC. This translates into CAIRDSSYEQYF.

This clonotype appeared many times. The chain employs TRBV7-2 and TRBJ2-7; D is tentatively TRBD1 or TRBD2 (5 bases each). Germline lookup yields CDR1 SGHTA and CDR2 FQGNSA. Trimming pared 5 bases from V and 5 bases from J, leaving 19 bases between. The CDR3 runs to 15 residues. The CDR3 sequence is CASSPGVRGWDEQYF. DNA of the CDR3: TGTGCCAGCAGCCCCGGGGTGAGGGGTTGGGACGAGCAGTACTTC.